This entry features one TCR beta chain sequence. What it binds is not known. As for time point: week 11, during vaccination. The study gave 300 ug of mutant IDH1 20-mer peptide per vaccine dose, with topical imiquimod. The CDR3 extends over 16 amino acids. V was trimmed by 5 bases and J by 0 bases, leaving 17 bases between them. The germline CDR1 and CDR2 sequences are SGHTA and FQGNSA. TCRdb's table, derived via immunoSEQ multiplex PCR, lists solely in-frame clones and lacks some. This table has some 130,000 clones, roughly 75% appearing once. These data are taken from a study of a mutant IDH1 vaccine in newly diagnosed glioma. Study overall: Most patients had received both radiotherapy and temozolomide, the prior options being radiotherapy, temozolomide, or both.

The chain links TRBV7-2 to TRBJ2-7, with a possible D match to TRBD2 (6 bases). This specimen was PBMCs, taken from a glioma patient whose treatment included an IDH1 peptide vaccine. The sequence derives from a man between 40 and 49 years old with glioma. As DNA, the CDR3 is TGTGCCAGCAGCGCGGGACTTAGGTCGAGCTCCTACGAGCAGTACTTC. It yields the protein CASSAGLRSSSYEQYF.